The table lists the clone carrying this T cell receptor (beta chain) with a count of one. The identical CDR3 is also encoded by other nucleotide sequences in the sample. These data originate in a study of T cell changes during pregnancy in multiple sclerosis. V gave up 5 bases and J gave up 0 bases, with 5 bases separating them. CDR1 and CDR2 from the germline V gene are DFQATT and SNEGSKA (reference sequence). CDR3 size: 11 residues. The repertoire was sequenced with immunoSEQ multiplex PCR; TCRdb's copy has only in-frame clones and lacks some. The sample lists about 55,000 clones; 90% to 95% were seen once.

The sequence was obtained from a female donor with multiple sclerosis, enrolled in a pregnancy study. The input for sequencing was CD8+ T cells from peripheral blood mononuclear cells, taken in the third trimester of pregnancy. The chain carries TRBV20-1 and TRBJ2-7; possible D gene TRBD2, 5 bases. The DNA of the CDR3 is TGCAGTGCTCGGGACTCCTACGAGCAGTACTTC. Translating it yields CSARDSYEQYF.